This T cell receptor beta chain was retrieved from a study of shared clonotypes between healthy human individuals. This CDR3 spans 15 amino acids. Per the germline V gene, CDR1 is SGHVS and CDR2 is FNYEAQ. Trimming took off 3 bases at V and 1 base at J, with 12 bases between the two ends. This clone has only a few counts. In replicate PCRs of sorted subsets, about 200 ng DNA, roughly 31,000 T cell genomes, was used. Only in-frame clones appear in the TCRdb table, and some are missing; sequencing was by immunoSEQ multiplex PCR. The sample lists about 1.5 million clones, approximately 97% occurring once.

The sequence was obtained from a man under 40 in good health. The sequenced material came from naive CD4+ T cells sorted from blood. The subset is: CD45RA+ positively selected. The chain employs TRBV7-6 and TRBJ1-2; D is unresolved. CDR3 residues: CASSFLGRDNYGYTF. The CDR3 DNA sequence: TGTGCCAGCAGCTTCTTGGGTCGAGATAACTATGGCTACACCTTC.